The T cell receptor beta chain described here comes from a study of T cells after yellow fever vaccination (dated 2019 in TCRdb). About the full investigation: The SMART-Seq v4 Ultra Low Input RNA kit was used to prepare libraries from fractions with low cell numbers. To follow T-cell clones before and after primary and booster YFV17D yellow fever vaccination, bulk TCR alpha and beta repertoires were sequenced over time. The cohort comprised two healthy male donors, one aged 18 to 29 and one aged 30 to 40 years. Blood was collected at multiple timepoints before and after primary and secondary immunization, and bulk PBMC replicates and cell subsets were isolated. Broader findings and caveats from the paper: The study included only a couple of donors, which limits how far the findings can be generalized. The secondary T-cell response was found to be weaker but faster than the primary response, with a peak reached on day 5 rather than on day 15. FACS-sorted repertoires could contain abundant contaminating clonotypes from the bulk population, so computational filtering was required. A small share of clonotypes occurred in both CD4 and CD8 compartments, likely arising from convergent recombination. Most clones expanded after primary vaccination were re-detected after the booster (96% of CD4 and about 88% of CD8), suggesting broad memory maintenance.

For CDR1 and CDR2, the germline V gene (reference sequence) lists MNHEY and SMNVEV. Relative to germline, V is missing 5 bases and J is missing 4 bases, with 14 bases of the junction outside any gene match. The CDR3, cysteine through phenylalanine, is 18 amino acids long. Only the CDR3 portion is preserved as DNA: 54 bases, with reading frame beginning at the first base. This clonotype showed up many times. This clone's antigen is unknown. No base qualities exist here, and no much larger clone lies one base off it. The instrument was an Illumina NovaSeq 6000. TCR cDNA was synthesized by 5'RACE template switching, which introduced a universal primer site and unique molecular identifiers. Priming for cDNA synthesis came from both the TCR alpha and TCR beta constant segments. Library amplification involved two PCR steps, and the second step added sample barcodes and sequencing adapters. Sequencing of libraries was done on Illumina HiSeq 2500 (2x100 bp) or NovaSeq (2x150 bp). The paper's processing steps were these. Demultiplexing of reads and collapsing into UMI consensus sequences were performed with MIGEC, and V(D)J alignment was carried out with MiXCR. Vaccine-responding clonotypes were defined with edgeR using replicate PBMC samples, requiring FDR below 0.01 and a log2 fold change above 5 up to day 15. Each bulk clonotype was labeled CD4 or CD8 based on which sequenced repertoire, CD4 or CD8, contained the clonotype at higher abundance. The raw public reads went through TCRdb reprocessing: fastp at Q25, MiXCR clone calling, in-frame beta chains kept. Merged by CDR3 protein, the rows form single entries marked with the most common genes and DNA. TCRdb's processing, not the study's, gives the V and J calls here. The sample table contains about 340,000 distinct CDR3 sequences; only one count was recorded for around an eighth of them. Of the sample, 3.2% falls within the top ten clones.

The label giving this sample's treatment or condition can be read as: live attenuated yellow fever vaccine strain. A standard Ficoll-Paque protocol was used to isolate PBMCs from peripheral blood. Dynabeads CD4 and CD8 positive selection kits were used to isolate CD4 and CD8 T-cell fractions. TriZol was used to extract RNA from bulk PBMCs, CD4 and CD8 fractions, and dextramer-positive and dextramer-negative fractions. The sequences come from CD4+ T cells sorted from PBMCs, collected 15 days after the yellow fever booster vaccination. The TCR comes from a man between 18 and 29 years old who received the YFV17D yellow fever vaccine. The chain is made from TRBV27 and TRBJ2-5, and 12 junction bases match TRBD2. In nucleotides, the sequence is TGTGCCAGCAGTACCCCTAGCGGGGGGGCGAGTAGGGGAGAGACCCAGTACTTC. This sequence encodes CASSTPSGGASRGETQYF.